This T cell receptor beta chain comes out of a study of blood T cell repertoires in COVID-19. The CDR3 covers 14 residues. Generated by immunoSEQ multiplex PCR, the TCRdb table keeps only in-frame clones and is missing some. Of under 350,000 clones in the sample, about nine tenths were seen once. The sequence was obtained from a man aged 55-75 years who had recovered from COVID-19. This chain connects TRBV21-1 to TRBJ1-2. TRBV21-1 is a pseudogene. The source material was PBMCs or T cells enriched from blood (not recorded which). This CDR3 reads CASSKTPGLHGYTF. The CDR3 coding sequence is TGTGCCAGCAGCAAAACCCCGGGTTTGCATGGCTACACCTTC.